These 6 T cell receptor beta chains originate from one sample sequenced in a study of T-cell memory formation after mild COVID-19. TCRdb redid the calling of the 5' RACE reads with MiXCR, one entry per CDR3 protein. The table has fewer than 650,000 distinct CDR3 sequences, about 22% seen once. Sequences were obtained from PBMCs or a T cell subset sorted from them (not recorded which). The receptors were gathered from an adult woman who had mild COVID-19 (a few samples of this study predate the infection). Cell type and time point are not known.

Many counts were recorded for this clonotype. The rearrangement links TRBV30 to TRBJ1-2; 7 nucleotides line up with TRBD1. The CDR3 is 13 amino acids. V dropped 2 bases and J dropped 6; count of bases not matched to a gene: 6. Germline values: CDR1 GTSNPN, CDR2 SVGIG (reference sequence). The CDR3 spells CAWSQGGVDGYTF. CDR3 DNA sequence: TGTGCCTGGAGTCAAGGGGGCGTCGATGGCTACACCTTC.

This clonotype came up a few times. V and J are TRBV20-1 and TRBJ2-2; a possible D gene is TRBD2 (5 bases). The germline V gene has CDR1 DFQATT and CDR2 SNEGSKA (reference sequence). Trimming stripped 0 bases from V and 0 bases from J, with 17 bases between. CDR3 length: 18 amino acids. CDR3 residues: CSARDGRAGPANTGELFF. The CDR3 DNA is TGCAGTGCTAGAGATGGGCGGGCAGGCCCCGCGAACACCGGGGAGCTGTTTTTT.

The rearrangement uses TRBV2 and TRBJ1-5; maybe TRBD1 (6 bases). Germline CDR1 SNHLY, CDR2 FYNNEI. V lost 5 bases and J lost 3, with 14 bases in between. This CDR3 is built from 15 residues. CDR3 sequence reads: CASSPGAVDNQPQHF. Here the CDR3 DNA reads TGTGCCAGCAGTCCGGGGGCGGTGGACAATCAGCCCCAGCATTTT.

The rearrangement joins TRBV18 to TRBJ2-5, with D perhaps matching TRBD1 or TRBD2 (5 bases each). Trimming removed 3 bases from V and 7 bases from J, with 12 bases in between. Germline V gene data show CDR1 as KGHSH and CDR2 as LQKENI. The CDR3 consists of 13 residues. The CDR3 reads CASSPGDPGTQYF. Here the CDR3 DNA reads TGTGCCAGCTCACCTGGGGACCCCGGGACCCAGTACTTC. Full variable domain (rest looked up from reference TRBV18 and TRBJ2-5): NAGVMQNPRHLVRRRGQEARLRCSPMKGHSHVYWYRQLPEEGLKFMVYLQKENIIDESGMPKERFSAEFPKEGPSILRIQQVVRGDSAAYFCASSPGDPGTQYFGPGTRLLVL.

This clonotype was seen a few times. The genes are TRBV4-3 and TRBJ2-1; 9 bases are a match to TRBD1. The junction had 10 bases not matched to a gene; V was cut back by 4 bases and J by 9 bases. CDR3 length equals 15 residues. From germline, CDR1 is LGHNA and CDR2 YSLEER. The CDR3 spells CASSRSGQGSGEQFF. DNA for the CDR3: TGCGCCAGCAGCCGATCGGGACAGGGATCCGGTGAGCAGTTCTTC.

The CDR3 protein is CSKTRLTSYEQYF. CDR3 coding DNA: TGCAGTAAGACCAGACTCACTTCCTACGAGCAGTACTTC. The chain links TRBV20-1 to TRBJ2-7; D is unclear. Trimming took 8 bases from V and 1 from J, leaving 15 bases between them. Germline values: CDR1 DFQATT, CDR2 SNEGSKA (reference sequence). CDR3 size: 13 residues.